A single TCR beta chain is shown here with its context. Its antigen is undetermined. The CDR3 is made up of 15 amino acids. CDR1 SGHTA and CDR2 FQGNSA come from the germline V gene. The germline V and J ends were trimmed by 1 base and 6 bases, with 13 bases remaining between them. The data were obtained in a study of CD8+ T cells in alopecia areata. Study background: Administration of oral tofacitinib to treated patients was at 5 to 10 mg twice daily. It was 6 to 18 months of tofacitinib, and then there were 6 months off drug.

Following extraction, RNA underwent reverse transcription to cDNA, which served as the sequencing template. Sequencing used immunoSEQ multiplex PCR; TCRdb keeps in-frame clones, though not all of them. Of 200,000 to 250,000 clones listed, roughly 57% were seen once; the top ten hold roughly 0.47%. Whole-study findings and limits: Scalp samples also contribute reads from the resident alphabeta T cells found in normal skin. Clonality was higher in lesional than normal scalp, especially in alopecia totalis/universalis.

V usage is TRBV7-2 and J usage is TRBJ2-1, with D unresolved. Sequencing was performed on CD4+ T cells sorted from blood, taken at week 0. The origin of this receptor is a human donor with alopecia areata. CDR3 residues: CASSLGLTRFNEQFF. The CDR3 DNA sequence: TGTGCCAGCAGCTTAGGTTTAACCCGCTTCAATGAGCAGTTCTTC. The full variable domain, in which reference TRBV7-2 and TRBJ2-1 provide the parts outside the CDR3, is GAGVSQSPSNKVTEKGKDVELRCDPISGHTALYWYRQSLGQGLEFLIYFQGNSAPDKSGLPSDRFSAERTGGSVSTLTIQRTQQEDSAVYLCASSLGLTRFNEQFFGPGTRLTVL.